This T cell receptor beta chain came from a study of cytomegalovirus exposure and HLA in healthy donors. Overall study findings and caveats: In vitro checks showed that a few CMV-associated chains really do target CMV antigens.

Germline V CDR1 and CDR2: SGHKS, YYEKEE (reference sequence). The V and J ends lost 3 bases and 1 base respectively, with 13 bases between them. The CDR3 runs to 15 residues. The repertoire was sequenced with immunoSEQ multiplex PCR; TCRdb's copy has only in-frame clones and lacks some. The sample lists 130,000 to 150,000 clones; around 85% were seen once. This clone was observed a handful of times. No antigen is known for it. V usage is TRBV5-5 and J usage is TRBJ1-1; weak D call: TRBD1 (5 bases). The sequencing sample was made of PBMCs. The source is a man in his late teens or twenties in good health and CMV-seronegative. This CDR3 is CASSWAGHSNTEAFF. CDR3 in DNA: TGTGCCAGCAGCTGGGCCGGACATTCGAACACTGAAGCTTTCTTT.